One sample yielded the 7 T cell receptor beta chains listed below, sequenced in a study of metastatic and nonmetastatic thyroid tumors (dated by TCRdb to 2018 to 2021). None of the patients had been given any treatment before thyroid surgery. Library preparation employed PCR. For sequencing, an Illumina HiSeq 4000 was employed. The public sequencing data were trimmed at Q25 with fastp and processed into clonotypes with MiXCR by TCRdb, which kept only in-frame beta chains. For this sample the table gives some 28,000 clones, of which more than 20% were detected only once. Of the sample, around two fifths falls within the top ten clones. The sample taken for sequencing was blood. Source of these receptors: a female donor with papillary thyroid cancer or a benign thyroid nodule (not recorded which). Some clones in this sample may be carry-over from other donors' samples.

In its sample, this clone was seen many times. The V and J genes are TRBV27 and TRBJ2-7; D is uncertain. Trimming removed 3 bases at V and 2 bases at J, with 8 bases between. Germline CDR1 is MNHEY and CDR2 is SMNVEV (reference sequence). CDR3 length: 13 amino acids. The CDR3 DNA sequence: TGTGCCAGCAGTTTGCAGCTGACCTACGAGCAGTACTTC. As protein: CASSLQLTYEQYF.

This clone has a single count. This chain connects TRBV18 to TRBJ2-7, with D unclear. CDR3 size: 15 residues. CDR1 and CDR2 (germline): KGHSH, LQKENI. V gave up 6 bases and J gave up 4 bases, with 19 bases separating them. The CDR3 sequence: CASSYQYTTNYEQYF. The CDR3 DNA sequence: TGTGCCAGCTCCTACCAGTATACAACTAATTACGAGCAGTACTTC.

About this clone: One base away lies a much larger clone, so this may be a sequencing read error. In DNA, the CDR3 is TGTGCCAGCAGCATCAGTGTGAACACTGAAGCTTTCTTT. This encodes CASSISVNTEAFF. The rearrangement links TRBV6-4 to TRBJ1-1; D not resolved. V lost 6 bases, J lost 0 bases, and 8 bases lay in between. The length of the CDR3 is 13 residues. Germline-derived CDR1 and CDR2 are MRHNA and SNTAGT.

The V call is TRBV11-2, the J call TRBJ2-5; either TRBD1 or TRBD2 may supply D (5 bases each). This CDR3 is built from 17 residues. V was clipped by 5 bases and J by 3 bases, with 22 bases between them. The germline CDR1 and CDR2 sequences are SGHAT and FQNNGV. The CDR3 is CASSRDAAPWGEETQYF. For the CDR3, the DNA is TGTGCCAGCAGCCGGGACGCGGCTCCCTGGGGTGAAGAGACCCAGTACTTC.

The V gene is TRBV15, the J gene TRBJ1-2; tentatively, D is TRBD1 (6 bases). Germline V CDR1 and CDR2: LNHNV, YYDKDF (reference sequence). The CDR3 sequence is 14 residues long. V lost 2 bases and J lost 9, with 16 bases in between. CDR3 protein: CATSRYSGEGCYTF. DNA of the CDR3: TGTGCCACCAGCAGATATTCAGGGGAGGGGTGCTACACCTTC. Together with reference TRBV15 and TRBJ1-2, the CDR3 gives the full variable domain: DAMVIQNPRYQVTQFGKPVTLSCSQTLNHNVMYWYQQKSSQAPKLLFHYYDKDFNNEADTPDNFQSRRPNTSFCFLDIRSPGLGDTAMYLCATSRYSGEGCYTFGSGTRLTVV.

A word on this clone: Other DNA sequences in this specimen translate into the identical CDR3. This chain joins TRBV29-1 and TRBJ2-7; 8 bases align to TRBD1. Trimming at V came to 7 bases and at J to 4 bases, leaving 9 bases not matched to a gene. The CDR3 contains 13 residues. Germline CDR1 and CDR2: SQVTM and ANQGSEA. The CDR3 sequence is CSACPQGAYEQYF. The CDR3 DNA reads as TGCAGCGCCTGTCCTCAGGGGGCTTACGAGCAGTACTTC.

V is TRBV6-6 and J is TRBJ2-7; 10 bases are a match to TRBD2. J lost 4 bases, V lost 3 bases, and 6 bases had no gene match. This CDR3 has 15 amino acids. Germline V gene lookup returns CDR1 MNHNY and CDR2 SVGAGI (reference sequence). CDR3 coding DNA: TGTGCCAGCAGTTATTCCCTAGCGGGAGCTTACGAGCAGTACTTC. Its translation is CASSYSLAGAYEQYF.